This TCR beta chain was captured by sequencing in a study of OX40 agonist ivuxolimab in advanced cancers. Study background: The dose-escalation cohort was over 65% male, with a mean age of about 58 years, ranging about 23 to 79.

V lost 4 bases to trimming and J lost 7 bases, with 10 bases between them. The CDR3 runs 11 residues. Looked up from germline, CDR1 is SQVTM and CDR2 is ANQGSEA. The method was immunoSEQ multiplex PCR; TCRdb's version includes in-frame clones alone and lacks a portion of them. This repertoire shows roughly 92,000 clones, about four fifths found once; its top ten account for about 5.5%. As regards this clone: Its antigen is undetermined.

With baseline, cycle 4 day 1, and cycle 7 day 1 as timepoints, blood was sampled. General study findings and limits: Those patients achieving a partial response at 0.1-3.0 mg/kg showed among the lowest clonal expansion. Relative to CD4+ cells, CD8+ T cells on average had more expanded clones.

The sample in question was CD4+ or CD8+ T cells sorted from blood, obtained in a trial of the OX40 agonist ivuxolimab. The sequence was collected from an adult with an advanced solid tumor such as melanoma, head and neck, liver or kidney cancer. This sequence joins TRBV29-1 and TRBJ1-2; D possibly corresponds to TRBD1 (6 bases). The CDR3 DNA reads as TGCAGCGTTGTAACAGGGACTGGCTACACCTTC. Translating it yields CSVVTGTGYTF.